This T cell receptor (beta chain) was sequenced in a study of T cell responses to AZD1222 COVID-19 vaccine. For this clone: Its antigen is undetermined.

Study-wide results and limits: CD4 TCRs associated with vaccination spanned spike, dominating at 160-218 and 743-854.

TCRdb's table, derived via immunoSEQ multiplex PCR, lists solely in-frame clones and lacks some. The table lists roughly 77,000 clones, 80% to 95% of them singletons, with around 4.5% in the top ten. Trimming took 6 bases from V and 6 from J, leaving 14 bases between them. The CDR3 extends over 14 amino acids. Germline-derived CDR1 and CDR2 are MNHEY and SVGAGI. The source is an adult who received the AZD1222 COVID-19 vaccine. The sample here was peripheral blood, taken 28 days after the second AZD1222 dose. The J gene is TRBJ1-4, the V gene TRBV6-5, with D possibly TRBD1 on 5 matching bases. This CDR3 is CASSSGWGDEKLFF. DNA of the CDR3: TGTGCCAGCAGCTCAGGGTGGGGGGATGAAAAACTGTTTTTT.